This entry lists 7 T cell receptor beta chains sequenced from one sample in a study of regulatory T cells in long-lasting Graves disease. Time point defined: newly diagnosed GD, antithyroid drugs for less than 3 months. RNA isolated from PBMCs was used to make the TCR library. For TCR beta, libraries came from iRepertoire HTBI primers and Arm-PCR of CDR3 regions. Using its own MiXCR run on the multiplex PCR reads, TCRdb lists one record per CDR3 protein. The table has roughly 420,000 distinct CDR3 sequences, approximately 16% seen once. This sample was shared with a second study, whose subject was T cells in Graves' hyperthyroidism and ophthalmopathy.

Sequenced here: peripheral blood mononuclear cells (PBMCs), sampled at new diagnosis, from a patient treated with antithyroid drugs. Receptors were obtained from a woman aged 30 to 39 with Graves disease.

The table lists this clonotype with many counts. The chain links TRBV19 to TRBJ2-5, with 9 bases matching TRBD1. Losses at the gene ends were 3 bases for V and 2 bases for J; bases not matched to a gene: 7. This CDR3 is 16 amino acids long. The germline V gene encodes CDR1 LNHDA and CDR2 SQIVND (reference sequence). The CDR3 DNA sequence: TGTGCCAGTAGTATCGGGATTGGGACAGGGCAAGAGACCCAGTACTTC. Translating gives CASSIGIGTGQETQYF.

The chain couples TRBV7-9 to TRBJ2-6; the match to TRBD1 covers 11 bases. The CDR3 is 17 amino acids. V shed 7 bases, J shed 0 bases, and the junction held 5 bases outside the gene matches. Per the germline V gene, CDR1 is SEHNR and CDR2 is FQNEAQ (reference sequence). The CDR3 coding sequence is TGTGCCAGCACCATAGGACAGGGGGCCTCTGGGGCCAACGTCCTGACTTTC. Translating gives CASTIGQGASGANVLTF.

This clonotype was recorded many times. The chain has TRBV7-6 and TRBJ2-7, with D uncertain. The CDR3 is 13 residues long. Germline assignment: CDR1 SGHVS and CDR2 FNYEAQ. The V end lost 5 bases, the J end lost 5 bases, and 13 bases lay between the germline ends. CDR3 nucleotides: TGTGCCAGCAGCCCCCAGAGGAGCCACGAGCAGTACTTC. The encoded protein is CASSPQRSHEQYF.

Only a few counts were recorded for this clonotype. J is TRBJ2-3 and V is TRBV6-1; no clear D. Germline lookup yields CDR1 MNHNS and CDR2 SASEGT. The CDR3 extends over 13 amino acids. V was clipped by 5 bases and J by 3 bases, with 9 bases between them. CDR3 sequence reads: CASSIPGTDTQYF. In DNA, the CDR3 is TGTGCCAGCAGTATCCCGGGTACAGATACGCAGTATTTT.

At least ten counts were recorded for this clonotype. The rearrangement links TRBV28 to TRBJ1-1; D is unclear. The germline CDR1 and CDR2 sequences are MDHEN and SYDVKM. The V gene lost 7 bases and the J gene lost 9 bases, with 12 bases spanning the gap. The CDR3 contains 11 residues. The CDR3 loop is CASTPGDKAFF. For the CDR3, the DNA is TGTGCCAGCACCCCCGGGGATAAAGCTTTCTTT. Full variable domain (outside the CDR3, taken from reference TRBV28 and TRBJ1-1): DVKVTQSSRYLVKRTGEKVFLECVQDMDHENMFWYRQDPGLGLRLIYFSYDVKMKEKGDIPEGYSVSREKKERFSLILESASTNQTSMYLCASTPGDKAFFGQGTRLTVV.

The rearrangement joins TRBV29-1 to TRBJ2-7, with D tentatively TRBD2 (5 bases). Germline V gene lookup returns CDR1 SQVTM and CDR2 ANQGSEA. Trimming shortened V by 6 bases and J by 6 bases, and 9 bases separated the two germline ends. The CDR3 spans 10 residues. The CDR3 DNA follows: TGCAGCGTCCGGGAATCCGAGCAGTACTTC. Protein: CSVRESEQYF.

This clonotype was recorded at least ten times. The chain combines TRBV5-1 with TRBJ2-3; D is possibly TRBD2 (5 bases). V was clipped by 0 bases and J by 2 bases, with 19 bases between them. The CDR3 contains 18 residues. Germline lookup yields CDR1 SGHRS and CDR2 YFSETQ. The CDR3 region has the DNA TGCGCCAGCAGCTTGGGATTGGCGGAGGTCCACCACACAGATACGCAGTATTTT. This translates into CASSLGLAEVHHTDTQYF.